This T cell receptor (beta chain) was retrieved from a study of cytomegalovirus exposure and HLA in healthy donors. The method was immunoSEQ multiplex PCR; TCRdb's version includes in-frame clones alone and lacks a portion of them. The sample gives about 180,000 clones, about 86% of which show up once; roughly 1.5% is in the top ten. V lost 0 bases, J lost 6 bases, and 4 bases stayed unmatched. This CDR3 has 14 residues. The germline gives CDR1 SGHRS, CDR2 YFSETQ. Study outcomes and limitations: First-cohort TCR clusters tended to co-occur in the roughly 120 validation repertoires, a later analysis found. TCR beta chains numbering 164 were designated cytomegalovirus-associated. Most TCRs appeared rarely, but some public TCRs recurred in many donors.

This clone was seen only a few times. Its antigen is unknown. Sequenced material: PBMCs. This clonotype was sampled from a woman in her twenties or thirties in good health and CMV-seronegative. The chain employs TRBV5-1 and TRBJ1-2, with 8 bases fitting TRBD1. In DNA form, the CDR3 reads TGCGCCAGCAGCTTGGTCACAGGGGGAGATGGCTACACCTTC. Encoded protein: CASSLVTGGDGYTF.